This T cell receptor (beta chain) was profiled in a study of T-cell reconstitution after alpha-beta-depleted transplantation in children. General study findings and limits: Alpha-beta T cells about two months after transplant reportedly derived from several hundred expanded graft clones. Surviving recipient T cells and thymic progenitors accounted for the high day-60 TCRbeta diversity observed in some patients. T-cell numbers and diversity, one year after transplant, stemmed largely from T cells that were newly produced.

A TCRbeta library incorporating unique molecular identifiers was prepared. TCRdb recomputed calls from the PCR reads with MiXCR, one row per CDR3 protein. The repertoire consists of a few hundred thousand distinct CDR3 sequences, with approximately 30% occurring once and the leading ten covering around a third. This clonotype came up a few times. Its matching antigen is unknown. The CDR3 has 13 residues. Germline V gives CDR1 LNHDA, CDR2 SQIVND (reference sequence). The V end lost 7 bases, the J end lost 7 bases, and 16 bases lay between the germline ends. The chain combines TRBV19 with TRBJ1-1; TRBD1 might be the D (6 bases). This clonotype originated in a boy under two years old with Wiskott-Aldrich syndrome, due to receive a stem cell transplant. This sample comprised PBMCs, obtained before TCRalphabeta/CD19-depleted stem cell transplant. The CDR3 here is CASKSRGLGEAFF. Written as DNA, the CDR3 is TGTGCCAGTAAGTCGCGGGGGCTTGGTGAAGCTTTCTTT.